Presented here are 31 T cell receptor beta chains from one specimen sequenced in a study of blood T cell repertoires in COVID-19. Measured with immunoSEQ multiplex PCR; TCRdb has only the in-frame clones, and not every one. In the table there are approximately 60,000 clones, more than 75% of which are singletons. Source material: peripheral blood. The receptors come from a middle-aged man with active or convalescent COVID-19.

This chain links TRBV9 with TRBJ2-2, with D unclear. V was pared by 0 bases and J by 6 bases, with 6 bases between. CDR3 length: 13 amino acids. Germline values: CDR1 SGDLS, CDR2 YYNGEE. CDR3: CASSVEQSGELFF. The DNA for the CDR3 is TGTGCCAGCAGCGTAGAACAATCCGGGGAGCTGTTTTTT.

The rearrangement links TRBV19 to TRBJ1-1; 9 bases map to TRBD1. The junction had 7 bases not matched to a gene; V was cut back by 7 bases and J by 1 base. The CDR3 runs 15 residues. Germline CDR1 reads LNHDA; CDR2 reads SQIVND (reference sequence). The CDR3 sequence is CASTYPGQGNTEAFF. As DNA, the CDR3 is TGTGCCAGTACTTATCCGGGACAGGGGAACACTGAAGCTTTCTTT. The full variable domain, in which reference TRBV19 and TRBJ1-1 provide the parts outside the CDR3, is DGGITQSPKYLFRKEGQNVTLSCEQNLNHDAMYWYRQDPGQGLRLIYYSQIVNDFQKGDIAEGYSVSREKKESFPLTVTSAQKNPTAFYLCASTYPGQGNTEAFFGQGTRLTVV.

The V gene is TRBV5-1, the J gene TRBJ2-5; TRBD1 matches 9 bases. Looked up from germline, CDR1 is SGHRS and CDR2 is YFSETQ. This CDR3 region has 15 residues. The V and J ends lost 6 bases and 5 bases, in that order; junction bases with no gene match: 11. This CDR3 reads CASKGTGMFGETQYF. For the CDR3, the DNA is TGCGCCAGCAAGGGGACAGGGATGTTCGGGGAGACCCAGTACTTC.

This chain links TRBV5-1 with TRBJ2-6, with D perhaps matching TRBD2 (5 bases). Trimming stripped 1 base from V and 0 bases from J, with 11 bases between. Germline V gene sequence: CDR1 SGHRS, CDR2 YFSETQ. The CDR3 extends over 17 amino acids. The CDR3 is CASSLPTTSSGANVLTF. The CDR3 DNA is TGCGCCAGCAGCTTGCCTACCACTAGCTCTGGGGCCAACGTCCTGACTTTC. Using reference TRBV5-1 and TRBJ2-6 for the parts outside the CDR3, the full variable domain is KAGVTQTPRYLIKTRGQQVTLSCSPISGHRSVSWYQQTPGQGLQFLFEYFSETQRNKGNFPGRFSGRQFSNSRSEMNVSTLELGDSALYLCASSLPTTSSGANVLTFGAGSRLTVL.

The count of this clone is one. The chain's CDR3 is CASRSTSGNTEAFF. The CDR3, as DNA: TGTGCCAGCAGATCCACCTCAGGGAACACTGAAGCTTTCTTT. The chain employs TRBV6-5 and TRBJ1-1; D gene unclear. This CDR3 has 14 residues. The germline V and J ends were trimmed by 6 bases and 1 base, with 12 bases remaining between them. Per germline, CDR1 MNHEY and CDR2 SVGAGI.

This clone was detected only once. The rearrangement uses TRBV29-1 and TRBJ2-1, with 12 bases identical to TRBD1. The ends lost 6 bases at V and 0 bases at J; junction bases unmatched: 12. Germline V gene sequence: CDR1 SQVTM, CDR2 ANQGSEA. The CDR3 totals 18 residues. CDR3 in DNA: TGCAGCGTCGCCGGGACAGGGGGCTCTCATAGCTCCTACAATGAGCAGTTCTTC. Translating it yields CSVAGTGGSHSSYNEQFF.

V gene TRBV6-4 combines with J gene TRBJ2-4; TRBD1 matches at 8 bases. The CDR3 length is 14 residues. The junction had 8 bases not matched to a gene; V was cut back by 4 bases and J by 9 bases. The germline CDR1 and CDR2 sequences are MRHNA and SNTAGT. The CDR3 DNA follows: TGTGCCAGCAGTGTCGAGACAGGGGTAGGCATTCAGTACTTC. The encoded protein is CASSVETGVGIQYF.

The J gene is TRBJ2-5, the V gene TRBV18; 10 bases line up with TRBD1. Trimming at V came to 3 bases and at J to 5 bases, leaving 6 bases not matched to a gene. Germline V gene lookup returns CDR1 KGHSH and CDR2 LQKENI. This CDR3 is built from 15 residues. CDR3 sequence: CASSPGTGVLETQYF. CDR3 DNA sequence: TGTGCCAGCTCACCCGGGACAGGGGTTTTGGAGACCCAGTACTTC. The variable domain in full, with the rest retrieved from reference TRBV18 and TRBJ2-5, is NAGVMQNPRHLVRRRGQEARLRCSPMKGHSHVYWYRQLPEEGLKFMVYLQKENIIDESGMPKERFSAEFPKEGPSILRIQQVVRGDSAAYFCASSPGTGVLETQYFGPGTRLLVL.

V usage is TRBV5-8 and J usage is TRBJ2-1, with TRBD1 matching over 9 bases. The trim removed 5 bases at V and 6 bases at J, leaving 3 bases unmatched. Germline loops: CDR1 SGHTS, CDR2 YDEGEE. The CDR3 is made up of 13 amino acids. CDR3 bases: TGTGCCAGCAGGCGGACAGGGGCCAATGAGCAGTTCTTC. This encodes CASRRTGANEQFF.

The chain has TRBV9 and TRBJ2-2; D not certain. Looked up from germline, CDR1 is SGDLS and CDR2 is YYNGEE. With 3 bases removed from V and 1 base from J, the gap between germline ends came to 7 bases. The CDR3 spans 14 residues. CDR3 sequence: CASSGSLNTGELFF. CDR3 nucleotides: TGTGCCAGCAGCGGGAGTTTGAACACCGGGGAGCTGTTTTTT.

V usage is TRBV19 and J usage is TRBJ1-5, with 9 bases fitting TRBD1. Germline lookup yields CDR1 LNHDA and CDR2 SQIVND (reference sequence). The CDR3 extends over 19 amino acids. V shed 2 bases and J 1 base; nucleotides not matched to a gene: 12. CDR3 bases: TGTGCCAGTAGTATAACAAGTCCCGGGACAGGGTTCAGCAATCAGCCCCAGCATTTT. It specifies CASSITSPGTGFSNQPQHF.

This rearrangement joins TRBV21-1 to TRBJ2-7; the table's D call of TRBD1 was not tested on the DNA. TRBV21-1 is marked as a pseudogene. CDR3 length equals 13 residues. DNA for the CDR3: TGTGCCAGCAGCTCCCGCCAGGAATGCGAGCAGTACTTC. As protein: CASSSRQECEQYF.

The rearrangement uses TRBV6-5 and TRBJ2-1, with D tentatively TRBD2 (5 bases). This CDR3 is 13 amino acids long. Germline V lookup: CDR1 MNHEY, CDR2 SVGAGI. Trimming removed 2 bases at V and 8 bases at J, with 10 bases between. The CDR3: CASSYRGNDEQFF. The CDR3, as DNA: TGTGCCAGCAGTTACCGGGGAAACGATGAGCAGTTCTTC.

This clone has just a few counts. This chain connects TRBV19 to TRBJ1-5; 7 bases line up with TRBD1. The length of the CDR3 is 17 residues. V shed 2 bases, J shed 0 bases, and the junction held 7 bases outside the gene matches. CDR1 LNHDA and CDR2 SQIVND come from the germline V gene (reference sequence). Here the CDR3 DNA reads TGTGCCAGTAGTATACTGGCACAGGGGTATAGCAATCAGCCCCAGCATTTT. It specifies CASSILAQGYSNQPQHF.

The CDR3 region is CATSREGQGEEKLFF. The DNA of the CDR3 is TGTGCCACCAGCAGAGAGGGACAGGGAGAAGAAAAACTGTTTTTT. The rearrangement links TRBV15 to TRBJ1-4; TRBD1 matches at 9 bases. This CDR3 has 15 residues. Germline V gene lookup returns CDR1 LNHNV and CDR2 YYDKDF (reference sequence). V lost 0 bases to trimming and J lost 8 bases; unmatched junction nucleotides: 4.

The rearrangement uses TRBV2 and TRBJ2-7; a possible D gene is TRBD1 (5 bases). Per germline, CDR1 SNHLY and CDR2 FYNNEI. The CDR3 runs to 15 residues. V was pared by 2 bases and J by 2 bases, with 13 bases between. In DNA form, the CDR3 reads TGTGCCAGCAGTGAACAGACGCAGGACACCTACGAGCAGTACTTC. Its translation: CASSEQTQDTYEQYF.

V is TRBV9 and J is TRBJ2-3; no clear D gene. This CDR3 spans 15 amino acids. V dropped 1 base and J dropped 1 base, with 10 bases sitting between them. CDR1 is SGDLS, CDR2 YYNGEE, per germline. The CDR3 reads CASSVLSPGTDTQYF. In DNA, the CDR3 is TGTGCCAGCAGCGTACTTAGCCCGGGCACAGATACGCAGTATTTT. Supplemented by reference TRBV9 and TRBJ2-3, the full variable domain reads DSGVTQTPKHLITATGQRVTLRCSPRSGDLSVYWYQQSLDQGLQFLIQYYNGEERAKGNILERFSAQQFPDLHSELNLSSLELGDSALYFCASSVLSPGTDTQYFGPGTRLTVL.

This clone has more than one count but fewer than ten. The CDR3: CASSNEVTDTQYF. DNA for the CDR3: TGTGCCAGCAGCAACGAGGTGACAGATACGCAGTATTTT. This chain links TRBV7-3 with TRBJ2-3; D remains ambiguous. CDR3 length: 13 residues. The ends were cut back, 5 bases at V and 3 bases at J, with 9 bases in the middle. Germline CDR1 SGHTA, CDR2 FQGTGA.

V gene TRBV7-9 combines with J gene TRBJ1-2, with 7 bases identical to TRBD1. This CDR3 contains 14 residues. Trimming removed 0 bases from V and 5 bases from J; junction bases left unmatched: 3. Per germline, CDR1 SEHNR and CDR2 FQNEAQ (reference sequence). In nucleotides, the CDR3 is TGTGCCAGCAGCTTAGCAGGGGGCGGTTATGGCTACACCTTC. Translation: CASSLAGGGYGYTF.

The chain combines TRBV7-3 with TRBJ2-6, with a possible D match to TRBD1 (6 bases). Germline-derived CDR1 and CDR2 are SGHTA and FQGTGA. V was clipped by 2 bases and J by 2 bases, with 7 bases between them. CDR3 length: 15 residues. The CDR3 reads CASSLQGTGANVLTF. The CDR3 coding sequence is TGTGCCAGCAGCTTACAGGGGACTGGGGCCAACGTCCTGACTTTC.

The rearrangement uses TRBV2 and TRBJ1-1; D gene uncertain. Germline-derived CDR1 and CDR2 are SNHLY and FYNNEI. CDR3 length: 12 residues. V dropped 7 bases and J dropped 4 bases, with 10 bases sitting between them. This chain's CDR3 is CASKGAGTEAFF. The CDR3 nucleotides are TGTGCCAGCAAGGGAGCCGGCACTGAAGCTTTCTTT.

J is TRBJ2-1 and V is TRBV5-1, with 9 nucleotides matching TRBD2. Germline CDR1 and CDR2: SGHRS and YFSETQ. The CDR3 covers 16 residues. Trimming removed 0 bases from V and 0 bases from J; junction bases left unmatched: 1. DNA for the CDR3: TGCGCCAGCAGCTTGGTTAGCGGGAGCTCCTACAATGAGCAGTTCTTC. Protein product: CASSLVSGSSYNEQFF.

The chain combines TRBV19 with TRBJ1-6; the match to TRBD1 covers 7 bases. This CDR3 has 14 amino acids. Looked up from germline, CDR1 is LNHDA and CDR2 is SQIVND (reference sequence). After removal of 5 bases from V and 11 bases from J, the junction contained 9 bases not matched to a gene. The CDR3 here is CASSEGAGLTPLHF. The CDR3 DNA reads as TGTGCCAGTAGTGAGGGGGCAGGGTTGACACCCCTCCACTTT.

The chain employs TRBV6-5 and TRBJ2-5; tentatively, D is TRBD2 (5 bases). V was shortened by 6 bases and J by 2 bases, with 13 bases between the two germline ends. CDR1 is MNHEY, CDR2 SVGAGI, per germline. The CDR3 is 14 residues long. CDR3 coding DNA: TGTGCCAGCAGGCCTACTAGAGGACAAGAGACCCAGTACTTC. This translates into CASRPTRGQETQYF.

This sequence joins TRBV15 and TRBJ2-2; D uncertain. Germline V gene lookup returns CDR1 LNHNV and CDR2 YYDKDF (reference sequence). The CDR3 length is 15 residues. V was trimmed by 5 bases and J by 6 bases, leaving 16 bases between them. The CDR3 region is CATSVNRVRAGELFF. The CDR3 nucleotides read TGTGCCACCAGCGTTAACAGAGTTCGAGCCGGGGAGCTGTTTTTT. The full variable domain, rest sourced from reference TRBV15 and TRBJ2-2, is DAMVIQNPRYQVTQFGKPVTLSCSQTLNHNVMYWYQQKSSQAPKLLFHYYDKDFNNEADTPDNFQSRRPNTSFCFLDIRSPGLGDTAMYLCATSVNRVRAGELFFGEGSRLTVL.

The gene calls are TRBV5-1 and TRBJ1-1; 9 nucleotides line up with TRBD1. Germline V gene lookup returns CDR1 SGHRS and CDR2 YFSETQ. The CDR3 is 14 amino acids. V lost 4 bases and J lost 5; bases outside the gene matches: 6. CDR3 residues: CASSRDRARTEAFF. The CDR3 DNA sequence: TGCGCCAGCAGCCGGGACAGGGCAAGGACTGAAGCTTTCTTT.

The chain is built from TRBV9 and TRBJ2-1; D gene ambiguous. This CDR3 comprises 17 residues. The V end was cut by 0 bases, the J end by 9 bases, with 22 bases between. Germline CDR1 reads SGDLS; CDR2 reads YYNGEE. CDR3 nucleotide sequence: TGTGCCAGCAGCGTAGGGCGGAGTTCTCCCCTCACGAGTGAGCAGTTCTTC. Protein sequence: CASSVGRSSPLTSEQFF.

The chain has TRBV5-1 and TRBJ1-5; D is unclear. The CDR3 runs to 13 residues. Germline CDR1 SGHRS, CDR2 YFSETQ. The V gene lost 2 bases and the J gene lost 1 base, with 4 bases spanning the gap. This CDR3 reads CASSFGSNQPQHF. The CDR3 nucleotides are TGCGCCAGCAGCTTCGGGAGCAATCAGCCCCAGCATTTT.

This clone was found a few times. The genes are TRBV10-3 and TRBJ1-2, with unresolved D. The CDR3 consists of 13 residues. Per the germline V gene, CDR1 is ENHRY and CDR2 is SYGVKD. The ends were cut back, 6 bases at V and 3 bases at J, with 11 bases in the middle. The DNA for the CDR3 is TGTGCCATCAGCGACGGCAGCGACTATGGCTACACCTTC. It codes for CAISDGSDYGYTF.

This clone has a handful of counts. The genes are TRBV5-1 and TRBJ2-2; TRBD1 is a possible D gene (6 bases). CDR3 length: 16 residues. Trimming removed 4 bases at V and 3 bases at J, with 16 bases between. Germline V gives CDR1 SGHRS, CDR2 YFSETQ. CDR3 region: CASSTNQQGDTGELFF. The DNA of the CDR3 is TGCGCCAGCAGCACGAATCAACAGGGAGACACCGGGGAGCTGTTTTTT.

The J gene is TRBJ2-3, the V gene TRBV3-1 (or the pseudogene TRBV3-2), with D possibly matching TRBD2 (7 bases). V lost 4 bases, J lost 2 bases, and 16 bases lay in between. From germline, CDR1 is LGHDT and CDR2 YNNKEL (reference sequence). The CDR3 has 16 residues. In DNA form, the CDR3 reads TGTGCCAGCAGCCGCTTGGGGGGGGGCAACACAGATACGCAGTATTTT. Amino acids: CASSRLGGGNTDTQYF.